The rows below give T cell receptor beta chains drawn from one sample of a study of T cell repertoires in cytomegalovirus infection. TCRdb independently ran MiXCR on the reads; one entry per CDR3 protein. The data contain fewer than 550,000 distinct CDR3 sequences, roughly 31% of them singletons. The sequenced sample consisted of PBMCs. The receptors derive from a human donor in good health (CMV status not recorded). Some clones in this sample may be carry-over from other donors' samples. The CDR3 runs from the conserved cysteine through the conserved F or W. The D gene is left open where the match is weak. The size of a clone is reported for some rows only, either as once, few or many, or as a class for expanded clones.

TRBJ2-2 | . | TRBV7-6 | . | TGTGCCAGCAGCTTCCACGTCCAGGGGTCTGGGCCGAACACCGGGGAGCTGTTTTTT | CASSFHVQGSGPNTGELFF
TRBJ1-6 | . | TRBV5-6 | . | TGTGCCAGCAGCTTGGTGATTATTAATTCACCCCTCCACTTT | CASSLVIINSPLHF
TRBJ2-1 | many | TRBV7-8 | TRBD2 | TGTGCCAGCAGCTTAGAAGCCGGGACTAGACCCCTAAGGACCTACAATGAGCAGTTCTTC | CASSLEAGTRPLRTYNEQFF
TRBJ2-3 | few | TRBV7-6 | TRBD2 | TGTGCCAGCAGCCATGGACTAGCGGGGCCTACAGATACGCAGTATTTT | CASSHGLAGPTDTQYF
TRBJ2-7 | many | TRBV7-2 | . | TGTGCCAGCAGCTTCTTCTACGAGCAGTACTTC | CASSFFYEQYF
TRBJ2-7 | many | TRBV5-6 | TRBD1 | TGTGCCAGCAGCTTGGTGATGGTTGGGGACAGTTACGAGCAGTACTTC | CASSLVMVGDSYEQYF
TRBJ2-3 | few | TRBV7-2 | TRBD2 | TGTGCCAGCAGCTTAGGTGGTAGCGGGGGTGGGGCAGATACGCAGTATTTT | CASSLGGSGGGADTQYF
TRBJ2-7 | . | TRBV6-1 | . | TGTGCCAGCAGTAGGGACCACTTGGGACCACAGTACTTC | CASSRDHLGPQYF
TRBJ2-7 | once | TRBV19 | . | TGTGCCAGTAGTATATTCTGGGGGAATAACGAGCAGTACTTC | CASSIFWGNNEQYF
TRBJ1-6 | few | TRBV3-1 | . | TGTGCCAGCAGCCTGGGTGATTCACCCCTCCACTTT | CASSLGDSPLHF
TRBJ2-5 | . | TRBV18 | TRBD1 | TGTGCCAGCTCACCACTATCCGGGACAGGGACCCAAGAGACCCAGTACTTC | CASSPLSGTGTQETQYF
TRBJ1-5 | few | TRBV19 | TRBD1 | TGTGCCAGTACCAAGCCGACAGGGTTCAATCAGCCCCAGCATTTT | CASTKPTGFNQPQHF
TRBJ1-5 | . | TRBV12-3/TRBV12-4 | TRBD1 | TGTGCCAGCAGCCAAGACAGGGGATCAGGGGCCCTTAGCAATCAGCCCCAGCATTTT | CASSQDRGSGALSNQPQHF
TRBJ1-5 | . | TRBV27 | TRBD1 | TGTGCCAGCAGTTTTAACCTACAGGGGAATCAGCCCCAGCATTTT | CASSFNLQGNQPQHF
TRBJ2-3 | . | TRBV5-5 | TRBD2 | TGTGCCAGCAGCTTGGCGCTAGCGGGGACAGATACGCAGTATTTT | CASSLALAGTDTQYF
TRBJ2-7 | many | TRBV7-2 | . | TGTGCCAGCAGCCCGAGCACGGGCGTCTCCTACGAGCAGTACTTC | CASSPSTGVSYEQYF
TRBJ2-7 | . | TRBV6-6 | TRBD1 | TGTGCCAGCAGTTACCTACGGACAGGGAGCTCCTACGAGCAGTACTTC | CASSYLRTGSSYEQYF
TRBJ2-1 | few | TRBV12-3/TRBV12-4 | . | TGTGCCAGCAGTGCAGCGGGTCCCTACAATGAGCAGTTCTTC | CASSAAGPYNEQFF
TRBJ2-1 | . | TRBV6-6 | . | TGTGCCAGCAGTTACTGGACAGCTGGTGAGCAGTTCTTC | CASSYWTAGEQFF
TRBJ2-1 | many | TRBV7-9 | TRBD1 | TGTGCCAGCAGCAGAGGGACAGGGAATGAGCAGTTCTTC | CASSRGTGNEQFF